This T cell receptor beta chain was documented in a study of memory CD4+ T cells and cytomegalovirus serostatus. Study conclusions and caveats: Each of approximately 70 CMV-associated TCRbeta sequences occurred in one to five individuals.

A note on this clone: Its specificity is not known.

In the authors' workflow: Out-of-frame sequences were removed, leaving 2 million to 2.5 million distinct TCRbeta sequences. Clones were sequenced by immunoSEQ multiplex PCR, and TCRdb holds only the in-frame ones, with some missing. That table gives V, J and clone size, and the DNA gave D and trimming. The table lists 50,000 to 60,000 clones, 82% of them singletons. The sort gate was single viable CD3+CD4+CD8-CD45RO+ cells for memory CD4+ T cells. There are 16 residues in the CDR3. Per germline, CDR1 SGHRS and CDR2 YFSETQ. V was shortened by 0 bases and J by 6 bases, with 18 bases between the two germline ends.

This TCR was sampled from an adult in good health and CMV-seronegative. Specimen: memory CD4+ T cells from blood. The chain employs TRBV5-1 and TRBJ1-1; maybe TRBD1 (5 bases). DNA of the CDR3: TGCGCCAGCAGCTTGGTGGGGGTTGCAGGGTATCCTGAAGCTTTCTTT. Its translation is CASSLVGVAGYPEAFF.